This T cell receptor beta chain was identified in a study of brain metastases from non-small cell lung cancer (dated by TCRdb to about 2019). Turning to the overall study: The immune microenvironment of paired resected primary tumors and brain metastases from non-small-cell lung cancer patients was profiled.

A word on this clone: Its antigen remains undetermined. The input lacks base qualities; no much larger clone sits a single base away.

Spanning cysteine to phenylalanine, the CDR3 consists of 16 amino acids. The sequence is cut down to CDR3 DNA, 48 bases in frame from base 1. In the germline V gene, CDR1 corresponds to KGHDR and CDR2 to SFDVKD. V ends up 8 bases short and J 0 bases short, with an unmatched junction base count of 8. Library method: the immunoSEQ multiplex PCR assay. Alongside a 770-gene immune expression panel, the team sequenced the T-cell receptor beta chain repertoire. As stored in TCRdb, this immuneACCESS dataset retains in-frame rearrangements with V and J assigned. A fraction of the clones does not appear; measured against another copy, unresolved V genes explain less than half of the discrepancy, and the remainder lacks a known reason. For this sample the table gives about 2,700 clones, of which 80% to 90% were detected only once. Roughly 4% of the sample goes to the ten largest clones. The cohort was made up of some 42 patients with surgically resected non-small-cell lung cancer, each of whom had both a primary tumor specimen and a brain metastasis specimen. The tumor specimens consisted of archival formalin-fixed, paraffin-embedded tissues.

The full study reports these points: TCR repertoires were found to be largely shared between paired brain metastases and primary tumors, although sparse T-cell densities were observed in the brain metastases. T-cell clones were apparently expanded in around 60% of brain metastases relative to the matched primary tumors. Lower T-cell infiltration was exhibited by brain metastases compared with primary tumors (P < 0.001).

The V gene is TRBV24-1 and the J gene is TRBJ2-1; TRBD2 aligns with 8 central bases. The specimen was primary lung tumor tissue. In light of the paper, this sample's cell subset or site label describes: primary lung tumor paired with brain metastasis. The receptor was isolated from a donor at least 40 years old with non-small cell lung cancer. The CDR3 here reads CATTGGGLFSYNEQFF. At the DNA level, the sequence is TGTGCCACCACCGGGGGGGGACTCTTCTCCTACAATGAGCAGTTCTTC.